This T cell receptor beta chain was captured by sequencing in a study of blood T cell repertoires in COVID-19. The overall study: Samples came from the United States, Italy and Spain, spanning acute and convalescent COVID-19.

Per the original methods: Amplification with reference gene primers provided the estimates of nucleated cell counts. Produced via immunoSEQ multiplex PCR; TCRdb's table is partial and in-frame only. The V and J calls and clone size were taken over from that table, and D and trimming were inferred from the DNA. The profile shows 100,000 to 150,000 clones, approximately 81% of them singletons. Trimming shortened V by 4 bases and J by 12 bases, and 17 bases separated the two germline ends. In germline, CDR1 is SGHDT, CDR2 YYEEEE. CDR3 size: 13 residues. V usage is TRBV5-6 and J usage is TRBJ2-1; D is perhaps TRBD2 (6 bases). The TCR sequence derives from a man in his 60s with acute or convalescent COVID-19. The sequencing input was peripheral blood. The CDR3 protein is CASSDRRAVVQFF. The CDR3 nucleotides are TGTGCCAGCAGCGATCGGAGGGCCGTAGTGCAGTTCTTC.